Following are 2 T cell receptor beta chains from one sample sequenced in a study of blood T cells in healthy people across ages. Through a sample-barcoded 5' primer and a J-beta primer mix, a second PCR was run for 7 to 11 cycles. TCRdb redid the calling of the 5' RACE reads with MiXCR, one entry per CDR3 protein. The sample includes approximately 780,000 distinct CDR3 sequences, 20% to 30% seen only once; the top ten take around 2.9%. These data also formed part of another study, on T cells of mothers and their children.

The sequenced sample consisted of blood. Source of these receptors: a boy younger than 18 in good health.

V is TRBV10-2 and J is TRBJ2-5; tentative D call: TRBD2 (6 bases). CDR3 length: 16 residues. With 5 bases removed from V and 5 bases from J, the gap between germline ends came to 21 bases. Germline V gene sequence: CDR1 WSHSY, CDR2 SAAADI. CDR3 coding DNA: TGCGCCAGCAGTCCCGGGGGAGCCTTAAGAGGGGAGACCCAGTACTTC. Translating gives CASSPGGALRGETQYF.

In DNA, the CDR3 is TGTGCCAGCAGCCCTAGACTCTGGGAGCAGTACTTC. It is translated as CASSPRLWEQYF. The chain links TRBV7-2 to TRBJ2-7; D unresolved. There are 12 residues in the CDR3. Per germline, CDR1 SGHTA and CDR2 FQGNSA. Between the trimmed V and J ends, which lost 5 bases and 7 bases, there was a span of 12 bases.